The clone carrying this TCR beta chain is a singleton in its sample. Antigen specificity is unknown. 60 Vbeta and 13 Jbeta primers were used in PCR. Sequenced by immunoSEQ multiplex PCR; TCRdb stores in-frame clones only, minus some. The sample comprises about 110,000 clones, approximately 70% of which are singletons, and just over 8.5% rests with the top ten. The data are from a study of cytomegalovirus exposure and HLA in healthy donors. Findings and limits, study-wide: The productive fraction for most TCR beta V segments was about 90% or about 30% in an earlier analysis. Among donors in an Asian-associated ancestry cluster, a later analysis reportedly found fewer N-insertions than the roughly 650-donor mean.

The sequence derives from a man between 25 and 39 years old in good health and CMV-seropositive. Material for sequencing was PBMCs.

The CDR3 nucleotides read TGTGCCAGTAGTATTCCCCTAGTATTTACAGGGGCTGGGAATCAGCCCCAGCATTTT. Its protein product is CASSIPLVFTGAGNQPQHF. The chain combines TRBV19 with TRBJ1-5, with 7 bases fitting TRBD1. Per the germline V gene, CDR1 is LNHDA and CDR2 is SQIVND (reference sequence). CDR3 length: 19 residues. J lost 4 bases, V lost 3 bases, and 18 bases had no gene match.